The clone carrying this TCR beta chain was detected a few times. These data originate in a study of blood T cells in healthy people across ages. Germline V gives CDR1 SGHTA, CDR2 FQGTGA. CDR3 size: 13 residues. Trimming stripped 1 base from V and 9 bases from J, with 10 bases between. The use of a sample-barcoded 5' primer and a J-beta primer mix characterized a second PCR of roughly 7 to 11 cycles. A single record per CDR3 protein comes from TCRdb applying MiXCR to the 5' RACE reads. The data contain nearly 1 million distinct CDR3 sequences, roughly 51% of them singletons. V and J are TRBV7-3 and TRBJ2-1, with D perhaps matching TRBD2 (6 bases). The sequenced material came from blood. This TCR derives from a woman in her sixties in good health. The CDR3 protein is CASSLSGTGEQFF. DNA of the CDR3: TGTGCCAGCAGCTTAAGCGGGACCGGTGAGCAGTTCTTC.